The 6 T cell receptor beta chains given below trace back to one sample, sequenced in a study of early T cells in non-severe SARS-CoV-2 infection. TCRdb reprocessed the 5' RACE reads via MiXCR and lists one record per CDR3 protein. Of over 55,000 distinct CDR3 sequences listed, around 13% are singletons. Sequencing was performed on whole blood. All receptors come from an adult who was a healthcare worker with PCR-confirmed SARS-CoV-2 infection or an uninfected control (not recorded which).

This clonotype was picked up many times. The gene calls are TRBV19 and TRBJ2-1, with D possibly matching TRBD2 (6 bases). In germline, CDR1 is LNHDA, CDR2 SQIVND (reference sequence). Trimming removed 4 bases at V and 10 bases at J, with 20 bases between. The CDR3 runs to 15 residues. The CDR3 DNA reads as TGTGCCAGTAGTACCCCAGGGCGGGGTGGGGTCGAGCAGTTCTTC. Translating gives CASSTPGRGGVEQFF.

This rearrangement joins TRBV30 to TRBJ2-2; perhaps TRBD2 as D (5 bases). V dropped 7 bases and J dropped 8 bases, with 11 bases sitting between them. The germline V gene has CDR1 GTSNPN and CDR2 SVGIG (reference sequence). There are 11 residues in the CDR3. The CDR3 sequence: CASPREGELFF. The CDR3 DNA sequence: TGTGCCTCCCCCCGGGAAGGGGAGCTGTTTTTT.

This clonotype was picked up many times. The genes are TRBV4-3 and TRBJ2-3; D is undetermined. There are 14 residues in the CDR3. Trimming removed 0 bases from V and 5 bases from J, with 9 bases in between. Germline-derived CDR1 and CDR2 are LGHNA and YSLEER. CDR3 residues: CASSQEVTEDTQYF. The CDR3 DNA sequence: TGCGCCAGCAGCCAAGAAGTAACAGAAGATACGCAGTATTTT.

This clonotype was seen a few times. The genes are TRBV12-3 or TRBV12-4 and TRBJ1-2; perhaps TRBD1 as D (5 bases). Deletions cut 3 bases from V and 3 bases from J, with 14 bases between. CDR3 length: 15 residues. Written as DNA, the CDR3 is TGTGCCAGCAGTTTGGGGCCAGGGCGCTACTATGGCTACACCTTC. Translated, it gives CASSLGPGRYYGYTF.

V is TRBV7-2 and J is TRBJ2-7, with D tentatively TRBD2 (6 bases). Germline CDR1 and CDR2: SGHTA and FQGNSA. The CDR3 length is 14 residues. The V end was cut by 4 bases, the J end by 4 bases, with 14 bases between. The CDR3 DNA is TGTGCCAGCAGCTCCAGCGGTAGCGGATACGAGCAGTACTTC. It codes for CASSSSGSGYEQYF.

This clonotype was detected many times. This chain uses TRBV21-1 with TRBJ2-1. TRBV21-1 is an annotated pseudogene. The CDR3 loop spans 15 amino acids. In DNA form, the CDR3 reads TGTGCCAGCAGCAAAAAGGCAAAGTCCTACAATGAGCAGTTCTTC. This translates into CASSKKAKSYNEQFF.